This entry concerns a single T cell receptor beta chain. This entry is derived from a study of blood T cell repertoires in COVID-19. V shed 2 bases and J 7 bases; nucleotides not matched to a gene: 1. This CDR3 region has 12 residues. Germline V gene lookup returns CDR1 MNHEY and CDR2 SVGAGI. Clones were read by immunoSEQ multiplex PCR, and TCRdb kept only the in-frame ones, dropping some. This sample carries 440,000 or so clones, approximately 90% of them seen once, and the ten largest clones take less than 2%. The sample taken for sequencing was peripheral blood. This rearrangement joins TRBV6-5 to TRBJ1-2; 7 positions match TRBD1. This receptor was obtained from a woman in her thirties or forties with COVID-19, enrolled during active disease. The CDR3 bases are TGTGCCAGCAGTTACCAGGGGGGTGGCTACACCTTC. This codes for CASSYQGGGYTF.